The TCR beta chain under discussion was sequenced for a study of T-cell memory formation after mild COVID-19. Study at large: TCR clusters showed largely donor specificity.

The CDR3 totals 19 residues. Germline CDR1 GTSNPN, CDR2 SVGIG (reference sequence). The junction had 14 bases not matched to a gene; V was cut back by 8 bases and J by 0 bases. TCRdb analysed the 5' RACE reads with MiXCR anew, one entry per CDR3 protein. The profile covers 400,000 to 500,000 distinct CDR3 sequences, with around 20% appearing a single time and around 8% taken by the ten largest. The source is an adult woman who had mild COVID-19 (a few samples of this study predate the infection). Cell type and time point are not known. The specimen sequenced was PBMCs or a T cell subset sorted from them (not recorded which). The genes are TRBV30 and TRBJ2-1; 15 bases are a match to TRBD2. The CDR3 DNA reads as TGTGCCATGGGGTTGGGACTAGCGGGAGGTCCTAGCTCCTACAATGAGCAGTTCTTC. Its translation is CAMGLGLAGGPSSYNEQFF.